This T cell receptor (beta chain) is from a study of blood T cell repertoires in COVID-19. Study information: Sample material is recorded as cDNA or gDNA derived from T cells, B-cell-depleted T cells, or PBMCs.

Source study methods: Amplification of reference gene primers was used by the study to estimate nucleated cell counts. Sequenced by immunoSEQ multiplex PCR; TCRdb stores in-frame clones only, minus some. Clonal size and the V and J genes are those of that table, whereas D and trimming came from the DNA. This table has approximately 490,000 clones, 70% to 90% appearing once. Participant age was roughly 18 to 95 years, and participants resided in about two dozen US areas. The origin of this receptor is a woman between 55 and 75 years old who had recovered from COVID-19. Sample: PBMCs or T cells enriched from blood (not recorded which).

The CDR3 is CASNSTGDCGYTF. Here the CDR3 DNA reads TGTGCCAGTAATTCTACAGGGGACTGTGGCTACACCTTC. The chain couples TRBV19 to TRBJ1-2; the match to TRBD1 covers 7 bases. This CDR3 contains 13 residues. After removal of 7 bases from V and 7 bases from J, the junction contained 9 bases not matched to a gene. From germline, CDR1 is LNHDA and CDR2 SQIVND (reference sequence).